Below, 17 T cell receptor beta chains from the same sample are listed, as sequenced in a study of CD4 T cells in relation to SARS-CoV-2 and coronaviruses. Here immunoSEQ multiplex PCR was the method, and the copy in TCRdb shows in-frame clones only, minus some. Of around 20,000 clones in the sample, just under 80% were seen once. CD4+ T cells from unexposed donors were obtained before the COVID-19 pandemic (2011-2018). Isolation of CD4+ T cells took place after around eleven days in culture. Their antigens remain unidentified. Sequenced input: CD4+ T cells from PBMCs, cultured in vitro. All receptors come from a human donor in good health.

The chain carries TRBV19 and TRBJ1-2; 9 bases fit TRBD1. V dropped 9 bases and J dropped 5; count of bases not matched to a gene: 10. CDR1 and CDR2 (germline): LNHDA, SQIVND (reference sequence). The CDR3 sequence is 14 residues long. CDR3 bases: TGTGCCAGCAAGACAGGGGGTCGGACTTATGGCTACACCTTC. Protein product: CASKTGGRTYGYTF.

Here the CDR3 reads CASSEVVSRNSYEQYF. CDR3 sequence (DNA): TGTGCCAGCAGTGAAGTCGTGTCACGGAACTCCTACGAGCAGTACTTC. The chain links TRBV2 to TRBJ2-7; no definite D call. This CDR3 is 16 amino acids long. The V end was cut by 1 base, the J end by 0 bases, with 13 bases between. Germline-derived CDR1 and CDR2 are SNHLY and FYNNEI.

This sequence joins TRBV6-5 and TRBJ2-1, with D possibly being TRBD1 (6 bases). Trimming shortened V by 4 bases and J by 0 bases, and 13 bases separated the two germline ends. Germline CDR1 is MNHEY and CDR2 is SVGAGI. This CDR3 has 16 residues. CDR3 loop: CASSLLRGDSYNEQFF. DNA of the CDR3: TGTGCCAGCAGTTTACTCAGGGGTGACTCCTACAATGAGCAGTTCTTC.

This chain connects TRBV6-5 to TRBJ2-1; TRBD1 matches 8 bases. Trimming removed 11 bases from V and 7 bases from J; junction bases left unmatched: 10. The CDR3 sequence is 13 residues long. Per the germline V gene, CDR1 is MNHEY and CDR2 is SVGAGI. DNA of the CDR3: TGTGCCTCAGGACAGGGTCGTTTAAATGAGCAGTTCTTC. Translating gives CASGQGRLNEQFF.

The CDR3 sequence is CACPGHLNYGYTF. In DNA, the CDR3 is TGTGCCTGTCCGGGACACCTGAACTATGGCTACACCTTC. This rearrangement joins TRBV30 to TRBJ1-2; perhaps TRBD1 as D (6 bases). The CDR3 loop spans 13 amino acids. Trimming cost V 6 bases and J 2 bases, with 13 bases left between them. The germline gives CDR1 GTSNPN, CDR2 SVGIG (reference sequence).

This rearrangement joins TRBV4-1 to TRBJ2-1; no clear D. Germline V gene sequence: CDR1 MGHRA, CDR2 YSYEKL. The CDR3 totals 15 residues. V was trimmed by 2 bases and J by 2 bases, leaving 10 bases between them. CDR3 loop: CASSQSIRTYNEQFF. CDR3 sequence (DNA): TGCGCCAGCAGCCAAAGTATCAGAACCTACAATGAGCAGTTCTTC.

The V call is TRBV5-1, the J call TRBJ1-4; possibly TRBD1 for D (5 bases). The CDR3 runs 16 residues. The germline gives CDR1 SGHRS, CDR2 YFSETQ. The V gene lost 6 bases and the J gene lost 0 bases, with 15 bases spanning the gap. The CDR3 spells CASMSGGVATNEKLFF. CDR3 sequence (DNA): TGCGCCAGCATGTCCGGGGGGGTCGCAACTAATGAAAAACTGTTTTTT.

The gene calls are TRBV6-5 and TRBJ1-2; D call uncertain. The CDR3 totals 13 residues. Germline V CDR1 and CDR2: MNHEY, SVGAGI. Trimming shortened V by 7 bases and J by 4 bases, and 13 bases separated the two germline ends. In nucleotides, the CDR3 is TGTGCCAGCACCGAAGGCTTGAGCTATGGCTACACCTTC. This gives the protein CASTEGLSYGYTF.

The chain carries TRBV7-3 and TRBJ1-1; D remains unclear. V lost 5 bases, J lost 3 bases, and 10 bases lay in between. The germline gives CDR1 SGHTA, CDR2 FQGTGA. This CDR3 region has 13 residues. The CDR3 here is CASSLMRDTEAFF. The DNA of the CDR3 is TGTGCCAGCAGCCTCATGCGGGACACTGAAGCTTTCTTT.

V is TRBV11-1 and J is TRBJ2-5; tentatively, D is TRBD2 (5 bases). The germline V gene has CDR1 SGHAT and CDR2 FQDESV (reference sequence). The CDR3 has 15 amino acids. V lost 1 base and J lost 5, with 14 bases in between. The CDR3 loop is CASSLVSTSRETQYF. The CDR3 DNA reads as TGTGCCAGCAGCTTAGTCAGCACTAGTCGGGAGACCCAGTACTTC.

The CDR3 DNA is TGTGCCAGCAGCTCAGTTAGCGGGACGGACAATGAGCAGTTCTTC. Amino acids: CASSSVSGTDNEQFF. The chain has TRBV11-1 and TRBJ2-1, with 8 bases identical to TRBD2. Losses at the gene ends were 4 bases for V and 5 bases for J; bases not matched to a gene: 7. Germline CDR1 SGHAT, CDR2 FQDESV (reference sequence). The CDR3 is made up of 15 amino acids.

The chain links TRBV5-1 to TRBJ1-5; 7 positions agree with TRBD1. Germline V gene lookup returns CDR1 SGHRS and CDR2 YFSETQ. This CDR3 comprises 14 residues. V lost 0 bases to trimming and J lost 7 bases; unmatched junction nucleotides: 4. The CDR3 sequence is CASSLGQGGQPQHF. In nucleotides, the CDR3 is TGCGCCAGCAGCTTGGGACAGGGAGGCCAGCCCCAGCATTTT.

CDR3 in DNA: TGTGCCAGCAGTTCGCTAGCGGGAGCGGTAGAGACCCAGTACTTC. It codes for CASSSLAGAVETQYF. V gene TRBV6-5 combines with J gene TRBJ2-5; the match to TRBD2 covers 10 bases. Trimming at V came to 4 bases and at J to 4 bases, leaving 6 bases not matched to a gene. CDR1 is MNHEY, CDR2 SVGAGI, per germline. The CDR3 totals 15 residues.

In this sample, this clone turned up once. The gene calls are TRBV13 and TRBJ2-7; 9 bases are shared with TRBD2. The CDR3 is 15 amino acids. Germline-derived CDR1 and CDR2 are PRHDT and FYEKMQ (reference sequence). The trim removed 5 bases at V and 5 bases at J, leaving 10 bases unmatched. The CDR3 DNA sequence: TGTGCCAGCAGCCCTAGGAGTTTAGCGGGAGACGAGCAGTACTTC. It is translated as CASSPRSLAGDEQYF.

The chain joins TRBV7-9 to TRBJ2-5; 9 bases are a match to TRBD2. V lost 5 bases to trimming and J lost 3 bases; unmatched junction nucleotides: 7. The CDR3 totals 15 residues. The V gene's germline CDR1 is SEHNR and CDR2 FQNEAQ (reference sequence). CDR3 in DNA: TGTGCCAGCAGCCGGGGGACTAGCCGAAAAGAGACCCAGTACTTC. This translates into CASSRGTSRKETQYF.

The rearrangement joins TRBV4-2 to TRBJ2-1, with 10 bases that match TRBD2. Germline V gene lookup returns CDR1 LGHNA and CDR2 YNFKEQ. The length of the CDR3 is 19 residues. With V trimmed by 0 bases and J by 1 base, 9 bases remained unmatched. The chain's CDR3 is CASSQELAGSLISYNEQFF. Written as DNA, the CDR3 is TGTGCCAGCAGCCAAGAACTAGCGGGGTCGCTAATTTCCTACAATGAGCAGTTCTTC.

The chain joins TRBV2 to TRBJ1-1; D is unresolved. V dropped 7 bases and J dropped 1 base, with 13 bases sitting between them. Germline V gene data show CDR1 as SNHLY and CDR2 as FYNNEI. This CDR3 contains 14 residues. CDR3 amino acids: CASTDREGNTEAFF. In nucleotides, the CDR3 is TGTGCCAGCACCGACCGGGAGGGGAACACTGAAGCTTTCTTT.